This is a list of T cell receptor beta chains from one sample in a study of identical twins. MiXCR, run by TCRdb on the 5' RACE reads, gives a single entry per CDR3 protein. This sample has roughly 750,000 distinct CDR3 sequences; approximately 21% occur once, and the top ten carry around 4.5%. The sample was also linked to a second study, of T cells expressing NK-cell markers.

The specimen was PBMCs. Every receptor here comes from a woman in her late teens or twenties in good health. CDR3s include the opening cysteine and the closing phenylalanine or tryptophan. Each record gives: D gene, clone size, J gene, V gene, CDR3 DNA, CDR3 protein. D genes are given only for firm matches. Clone size is stated in some rows and not others, as once, few, many or a class when expanded.

d_gene: TRBD1; abundance: -; j_gene: TRBJ2-1; v_gene: TRBV12-3/TRBV12-4; CDR3nt: TGTGCCAGCAGTTCCAGGGGACAGGGCGCCAATGAGCAGTTCTTC; CDR3aa: CASSSRGQGANEQFF
d_gene: -; abundance: -; j_gene: TRBJ1-1; v_gene: TRBV12-3/TRBV12-4; CDR3nt: TGTGCCAGCAGCCCGGAGGGGGGTCGGTCAACTGAAGCTTTCTTT; CDR3aa: CASSPEGGRSTEAFF
d_gene: TRBD1; abundance: many; j_gene: TRBJ2-3; v_gene: TRBV5-1; CDR3nt: TGCGCCAGCAGCTTGGCCGGAACCGGGACAGGGGCAATGGATACGCAGTATTTT; CDR3aa: CASSLAGTGTGAMDTQYF
d_gene: -; abundance: -; j_gene: TRBJ2-7; v_gene: TRBV6-1; CDR3nt: TGTGCCAGCACCATGATACGGGCGGGCTACGAGCAGTACTTC; CDR3aa: CASTMIRAGYEQYF
d_gene: TRBD2; abundance: few; j_gene: TRBJ2-1; v_gene: TRBV5-1; CDR3nt: TGCGCCAGCAGCCTCCACTCCGGGGGGGCTCGGAATGAGCAGTTCTTC; CDR3aa: CASSLHSGGARNEQFF
d_gene: -; abundance: few; j_gene: TRBJ2-5; v_gene: TRBV6-5; CDR3nt: TGTGCCAGCAACAGCCATGGGGAGACCCAGTACTTC; CDR3aa: CASNSHGETQYF
d_gene: TRBD1; abundance: many; j_gene: TRBJ2-5; v_gene: TRBV6-5; CDR3nt: TGTGCCAGCAGTTACATCGGGACAGGAATGCAAGAGACCCAGTACTTC; CDR3aa: CASSYIGTGMQETQYF
d_gene: TRBD2; abundance: -; j_gene: TRBJ2-1; v_gene: TRBV6-5; CDR3nt: TGTGCCAGCAGTTACCGACTAGCCGACAATGAGCAGTTCTTC; CDR3aa: CASSYRLADNEQFF
d_gene: TRBD1; abundance: -; j_gene: TRBJ2-1; v_gene: TRBV11-2; CDR3nt: TGTGCCAGCAGCATAGGACAGGGGAAGGGCAGCTCCTACAATGAGCAGTTCTTC; CDR3aa: CASSIGQGKGSSYNEQFF
d_gene: TRBD2; abundance: -; j_gene: TRBJ2-1; v_gene: TRBV11-2; CDR3nt: TGTGCCAGCAGCGCCAGACTAGCGGGTATCTACAATGAGCAGTTCTTC; CDR3aa: CASSARLAGIYNEQFF
d_gene: -; abundance: many; j_gene: TRBJ2-5; v_gene: TRBV5-6; CDR3nt: TGTGCCAGCAGCTTGGTAGGGACGACCCAGTACTTC; CDR3aa: CASSLVGTTQYF
d_gene: -; abundance: -; j_gene: TRBJ2-7; v_gene: TRBV5-4; CDR3nt: TGTGCCAGCAGCCTAAAAAACCGGGAAACCTACGAGCAGTACTTC; CDR3aa: CASSLKNRETYEQYF
d_gene: TRBD2; abundance: many; j_gene: TRBJ2-1; v_gene: TRBV20-1; CDR3nt: TGCAGTGGGGAGGGGTCCTACAATGAGCAGTTCTTC; CDR3aa: CSGEGSYNEQFF
d_gene: -; abundance: -; j_gene: TRBJ1-2; v_gene: TRBV6-1; CDR3nt: TGTGCCAGCACCAACGGGCTTAACTATGGCTACACCTTC; CDR3aa: CASTNGLNYGYTF
d_gene: -; abundance: -; j_gene: TRBJ2-7; v_gene: TRBV3-1; CDR3nt: TGTGCCAGCGGGGAGTGGGAGGCCCACGAGCAGTACTTC; CDR3aa: CASGEWEAHEQYF
d_gene: -; abundance: once; j_gene: TRBJ2-7; v_gene: TRBV5-1; CDR3nt: TGCGCCAGCAGCTTGGGGGACATTCGGAGCGAGCAGTACTTC; CDR3aa: CASSLGDIRSEQYF
d_gene: -; abundance: -; j_gene: TRBJ2-6; v_gene: TRBV20-1; CDR3nt: TGCAGTGCCCCCTCGGCCGGATCTGGGGCCAACGTCCTGACTTTC; CDR3aa: CSAPSAGSGANVLTF
d_gene: -; abundance: many; j_gene: TRBJ1-1; v_gene: TRBV6-5; CDR3nt: TGTGCCAGCAGTTACTTCAGAAGCACTGAAGCTTTCTTT; CDR3aa: CASSYFRSTEAFF
d_gene: -; abundance: few; j_gene: TRBJ2-3; v_gene: TRBV10-1; CDR3nt: TGCGCCAGCAGTATAGGGGCTAGAGATACGCAGTATTTT; CDR3aa: CASSIGARDTQYF
d_gene: -; abundance: few; j_gene: TRBJ2-1; v_gene: TRBV6-5; CDR3nt: TGTGCCAGCAGTTACGGCCTAGCCTATGAGCAGTTCTTC; CDR3aa: CASSYGLAYEQFF
d_gene: TRBD2; abundance: -; j_gene: TRBJ2-1; v_gene: TRBV4-1; CDR3nt: TGCGCCAGCAGCCAAGGGACTAGCGGTGCCTACAATGAGCAGTTCTTC; CDR3aa: CASSQGTSGAYNEQFF
d_gene: -; abundance: -; j_gene: TRBJ1-1; v_gene: TRBV7-8; CDR3nt: TGTGCCAGCAGCTTAGCAGGGGGAAGGGAGGCTTTCTTT; CDR3aa: CASSLAGGREAFF
d_gene: -; abundance: -; j_gene: TRBJ2-2; v_gene: TRBV7-6; CDR3nt: TGTGCCAGCAGCTTCGTTGGGGGGAGTTCGAACACCGGGGAGCTGTTTTTT; CDR3aa: CASSFVGGSSNTGELFF
d_gene: -; abundance: few; j_gene: TRBJ2-7; v_gene: TRBV5-1; CDR3nt: TGCGCCAGCTCGACCAGAAGATACTACGAGCAGTACTTC; CDR3aa: CASSTRRYYEQYF
d_gene: -; abundance: few; j_gene: TRBJ2-1; v_gene: TRBV7-6; CDR3nt: TGTGCCAGCAGCTTATTAGCTGTACACGGGAATGAGCAGTTCTTC; CDR3aa: CASSLLAVHGNEQFF
d_gene: TRBD2; abundance: -; j_gene: TRBJ2-1; v_gene: TRBV10-3; CDR3nt: TGTGCCATCAGCTCATTCGATGTCGCGGGAGTCTACAATGAGCAGTTCTTC; CDR3aa: CAISSFDVAGVYNEQFF
d_gene: TRBD1; abundance: many; j_gene: TRBJ1-1; v_gene: TRBV6-5; CDR3nt: TGTGCCAGCAGTTACTCGACACCGGACAGGGGGCGAGTGACTGAAGCTTTCTTT; CDR3aa: CASSYSTPDRGRVTEAFF
d_gene: -; abundance: -; j_gene: TRBJ2-3; v_gene: TRBV5-1; CDR3nt: TGCGCCAGCAGCTTGCCGACGCAAACAGACTTGAGTGCAGATACGCAGTATTTT; CDR3aa: CASSLPTQTDLSADTQYF
d_gene: -; abundance: -; j_gene: TRBJ2-4; v_gene: TRBV10-3; CDR3nt: TGTGCCATCAGCCCTTCCGGGGAAAACATTCAGTACTTC; CDR3aa: CAISPSGENIQYF
d_gene: -; abundance: -; j_gene: TRBJ1-1; v_gene: TRBV7-9; CDR3nt: TGTGCCAGCAGCTTAGCCCGGGGGGGTATGGCTGAAGCTTTCTTT; CDR3aa: CASSLARGGMAEAFF
d_gene: TRBD2; abundance: many; j_gene: TRBJ2-2; v_gene: TRBV3-1; CDR3nt: TGTGCCAGCAGACGCTCTAGCGGGACGAACACCGGGGAGCTGTTTTTT; CDR3aa: CASRRSSGTNTGELFF
d_gene: -; abundance: -; j_gene: TRBJ2-3; v_gene: TRBV7-2; CDR3nt: TGTGCCAGCAGTTACCCGCAGGGAGGCGGTCCAGATACGCAGTATTTT; CDR3aa: CASSYPQGGGPDTQYF
d_gene: TRBD1; abundance: few; j_gene: TRBJ2-1; v_gene: TRBV7-3; CDR3nt: TGTGCCAGCAGCCTAAGCCCGGGACAGGTCTACAATGAGCAGTTCTTC; CDR3aa: CASSLSPGQVYNEQFF
d_gene: TRBD1; abundance: many; j_gene: TRBJ1-1; v_gene: TRBV12-3/TRBV12-4; CDR3nt: TGTGCCAGCAGTTTGCAGGGGGTGGGTGAAGCTTTCTTT; CDR3aa: CASSLQGVGEAFF
d_gene: TRBD2; abundance: -; j_gene: TRBJ2-5; v_gene: TRBV12-3/TRBV12-4; CDR3nt: TGTGCCAGCAGCCGCACGACTAGCGGGGGGGAGACCCAGTACTTC; CDR3aa: CASSRTTSGGETQYF
d_gene: -; abundance: few; j_gene: TRBJ2-7; v_gene: TRBV20-1; CDR3nt: TGCAGTGCTAGAGAAATTACGGGACGGAGGTACGAGCAGTACTTC; CDR3aa: CSAREITGRRYEQYF
d_gene: TRBD2; abundance: -; j_gene: TRBJ2-7; v_gene: TRBV12-3/TRBV12-4; CDR3nt: TGTGCCAGCAGTCCGGGACTAGCTTTTGGCGAGCAGTACTTC; CDR3aa: CASSPGLAFGEQYF
d_gene: -; abundance: few; j_gene: TRBJ1-1; v_gene: TRBV11-3; CDR3nt: TGTGCCAGCAGGTCCCGGGACCCAATGAACACTGAAGCTTTCTTT; CDR3aa: CASRSRDPMNTEAFF
d_gene: -; abundance: -; j_gene: TRBJ2-7; v_gene: TRBV27; CDR3nt: TGTGCCAGCAGTATCCGGTCCCCCCCGGACGGGCAGTACTTC; CDR3aa: CASSIRSPPDGQYF
d_gene: TRBD2; abundance: few; j_gene: TRBJ2-7; v_gene: TRBV20-1; CDR3nt: TGCAGTGCTGGGGGGACCGGGACTACAATCTACGAGCAGTACTTC; CDR3aa: CSAGGTGTTIYEQYF
d_gene: TRBD2; abundance: -; j_gene: TRBJ2-5; v_gene: TRBV29-1; CDR3nt: TGCAGCGTTGAAGAAATGCGCGGGGGAGAGACCCAGTACTTC; CDR3aa: CSVEEMRGGETQYF
d_gene: -; abundance: few; j_gene: TRBJ2-1; v_gene: TRBV29-1; CDR3nt: TGCAGCGATACCCGCTACAATGAGCAGTTCTTC; CDR3aa: CSDTRYNEQFF
d_gene: -; abundance: few; j_gene: TRBJ2-1; v_gene: TRBV20-1; CDR3nt: TGCAGTGCTAGTGTTAGACCGGGGCCCTACAATGAGCAGTTCTTC; CDR3aa: CSASVRPGPYNEQFF
d_gene: -; abundance: -; j_gene: TRBJ2-1; v_gene: TRBV19; CDR3nt: TGTGCCAGTAGTAGTTACGCGGCGGGGTTCGAGCAGTTCTTC; CDR3aa: CASSSYAAGFEQFF
d_gene: -; abundance: -; j_gene: TRBJ2-7; v_gene: TRBV20-1; CDR3nt: TGCAGTGCTAGAAGGATGGGCGGATACGAGCAGTACTTC; CDR3aa: CSARRMGGYEQYF
d_gene: -; abundance: -; j_gene: TRBJ2-1; v_gene: TRBV5-4; CDR3nt: TGTGCCAGCAGTTCCCCCGGGATGGGGTCCTCCTACAATGAGCAGTTCTTC; CDR3aa: CASSSPGMGSSYNEQFF
d_gene: TRBD2; abundance: few; j_gene: TRBJ2-1; v_gene: TRBV5-1; CDR3nt: TGCGCCAGCAGCCATGCCCCTAGCGGGCTAACCTACAATGAGCAGTTCTTC; CDR3aa: CASSHAPSGLTYNEQFF
d_gene: -; abundance: few; j_gene: TRBJ1-6; v_gene: TRBV6-5; CDR3nt: TGTGCCAGCAGTTACTCGAGAGGCGGGGGGCTCCCCCATTCACCCCTCCACTTT; CDR3aa: CASSYSRGGGLPHSPLHF
d_gene: TRBD2; abundance: few; j_gene: TRBJ2-1; v_gene: TRBV20-1; CDR3nt: TGCAGTGCTAGAGATTGGGCGGGAGTATCCCACAATGAGCAGTTCTTC; CDR3aa: CSARDWAGVSHNEQFF
d_gene: -; abundance: -; j_gene: TRBJ2-5; v_gene: TRBV12-3/TRBV12-4; CDR3nt: TGTGCCAGCAGTTTAGGCTTGGGGGCCGAGACCCAGTACTTC; CDR3aa: CASSLGLGAETQYF
d_gene: -; abundance: -; j_gene: TRBJ2-5; v_gene: TRBV9; CDR3nt: TGTGCCAGCAGCGCGAACATGGGGGCCCAGTACTTC; CDR3aa: CASSANMGAQYF
d_gene: TRBD2; abundance: -; j_gene: TRBJ2-3; v_gene: TRBV12-3/TRBV12-4; CDR3nt: TGTGCCAGCAGTTTTGGGACTAGCAAAGGCCTCCGGAGCACAGATACGCAGTATTTT; CDR3aa: CASSFGTSKGLRSTDTQYF
d_gene: -; abundance: -; j_gene: TRBJ1-6; v_gene: TRBV20-1; CDR3nt: TGCAGTGCTAGAGGGGATACAAATTCACCCCTCCACTTT; CDR3aa: CSARGDTNSPLHF
d_gene: TRBD1; abundance: -; j_gene: TRBJ2-4; v_gene: TRBV6-1; CDR3nt: TGTGCCAGCAGCCAGTTCGGGGACAGCAACATTCAGTACTTC; CDR3aa: CASSQFGDSNIQYF
d_gene: -; abundance: -; j_gene: TRBJ1-1; v_gene: TRBV7-9; CDR3nt: TGTGCCAGCGCCTACACGGACACTGAAGCTTTCTTT; CDR3aa: CASAYTDTEAFF
d_gene: -; abundance: many; j_gene: TRBJ1-2; v_gene: TRBV12-3/TRBV12-4; CDR3nt: TGTGCCAGCAGTTTTCGCAGGGGCTACACCTTC; CDR3aa: CASSFRRGYTF
d_gene: -; abundance: -; j_gene: TRBJ2-7; v_gene: TRBV12-3/TRBV12-4; CDR3nt: TGTGCCAGCAAGACAGGTCTAGAAGTCTACGAGCAGTACTTC; CDR3aa: CASKTGLEVYEQYF
d_gene: -; abundance: many; j_gene: TRBJ2-5; v_gene: TRBV12-3/TRBV12-4; CDR3nt: TGTGCCAGCAGTTTCCGGGGCACCCAAGAGACCCAGTACTTC; CDR3aa: CASSFRGTQETQYF
d_gene: TRBD1; abundance: -; j_gene: TRBJ2-3; v_gene: TRBV27; CDR3nt: TGTGCCAGCAGTAGAGGGGGACAGGGGAGAGATACGCAGTATTTT; CDR3aa: CASSRGGQGRDTQYF